This record covers a single TCR beta chain. Its matching antigen is unknown. The sample comes from a study of T cells in narcolepsy. The wider study: Healthy controls were enrolled alongside patients with narcolepsy type 1 or type 2.

Findings and caveats of the study: Autoreactive HCRT-specific and TRIB2-specific clonotypes were marked in same-patient CSF-versus-blood CD4+ comparisons. Autoreactive clone sequences were missing from some blood memory CD4+ repertoires. Blood of same and different patients, but not healthy controls, reportedly held recurring autoreactive clonotypes.

The CDR3 has 15 residues. V gave up 0 bases and J gave up 1 base, with 10 bases separating them. Per germline, CDR1 LGHNA and CDR2 YSLEER. Measured with immunoSEQ multiplex PCR; TCRdb has only the in-frame clones, and not every one. The repertoire includes about 15,000 clones, roughly 85% of them detected once, and around 37% sits in the top ten. The chain has TRBV4-3 and TRBJ2-7; no reliable D call. Sequencing used memory (CD45RA-) CD4+ T cells from blood. The receptor was isolated from a human donor in good health. The CDR3 region is CASSQELHRSYEQYF. The CDR3 nucleotides are TGCGCCAGCAGCCAAGAATTACACAGATCCTACGAGCAGTACTTC.